This entry is about one T cell receptor beta chain. The target antigen is unknown. V dropped 8 bases and J dropped 4 bases, with 8 bases sitting between them. Germline V gives CDR1 MNHEY, CDR2 SVGAGI. The CDR3 runs to 11 residues. This PCR relied on a set of 60 Vbeta primers and 13 Jbeta primers. Method: immunoSEQ multiplex PCR; TCRdb's copy keeps in-frame clones and lacks some. The sample table sets out nearly 200,000 clones. The data were obtained in a study of cytomegalovirus exposure and HLA in healthy donors. Points from the study as a whole: Altogether, around 160 TCR beta chains were recorded as cytomegalovirus-associated. Several top significant clusters appeared, in a later analysis, to be linked to common viral pathogens. Researchers reported that three CMV-associated chains were confirmed in vitro as CMV antigen-specific. Some public TCRs appeared in many individuals, while most sequences were rare.

The sample was PBMCs. The receptor comes from a boy younger than 18 in good health and CMV-seronegative. The J gene is TRBJ1-2, the V gene TRBV6-5, with no clear D. The CDR3 region is CASRAIYGYTF. CDR3 DNA sequence: TGTGCCAGCCGCGCTATCTATGGCTACACCTTC.